This T cell receptor beta chain came from a study of tumor-infiltrating lymphocytes in localized non-small cell lung cancer. Across the study: Patients included smokers and never-smokers with various histologies, some sampled after neoadjuvant chemotherapy.

V lost 5 bases, J lost 3 bases, and 12 bases lay in between. This CDR3 has 14 residues. From germline, CDR1 is MDHEN and CDR2 SYDVKM. Sequencing used immunoSEQ multiplex PCR; TCRdb keeps in-frame clones, though not all of them. Of approximately 15,000 clones detected, 65% to 75% appear once; the ten largest clones hold about 4%. Study-wide findings and caveats: No T-cell fraction difference was seen between IM1 and IM2 tumors.

As to this clone: The antigen remains unidentified.

The TCR originated in a human donor with non-small cell lung cancer. Sample: lung tumor tissue. This chain connects TRBV28 to TRBJ2-3; D is perhaps TRBD2 (6 bases). The CDR3 DNA is TGTGCCAGCAGTGGGGGGTGGAATACAGATACGCAGTATTTT. It encodes CASSGGWNTDTQYF.